This note documents a single T cell receptor beta chain sequence. Its target is not known. Germline V gives CDR1 KGHSH, CDR2 LQKENI. V gave up 4 bases and J gave up 2 bases, with 17 bases separating them. The CDR3 has 16 residues. This sample was taken from a study of T cell responses to AZD1222 COVID-19 vaccine. Whole-study findings and limits: Reportedly, close to half of spike-specific TCRs are directed against unmutated variant regions. Across spike, vaccine-associated CD4 TCRs were found, dominant at 160-218 and 743-854. The donors showed a predominance of white British ancestry and of females, with possible underestimation of clonal diversity. It was only after the peak T cell response that any repertoires were sampled.

Clones were sequenced by immunoSEQ multiplex PCR, and TCRdb holds only the in-frame ones, with some missing. Here the sample spans 80,000 to 100,000 clones, 80% to 90% being singletons. The chain couples TRBV18 to TRBJ2-5, with a tentative D call TRBD1 (5 bases). This specimen consisted of peripheral blood, obtained 28 days after the second AZD1222 dose. The TCR comes from an adult who received the AZD1222 COVID-19 vaccine. CDR3 residues: CASSRRDSTEQETQYF. The CDR3 DNA reads as TGTGCCAGCTCACGACGCGATTCGACAGAACAAGAGACCCAGTACTTC.